This TCR beta chain came from a study of immune heterogeneity within non-small cell lung tumors. Study-wide points: Local tumor mutational burden and local T-cell repertoire clonality showed a moderate significant correlation, R approximately 0.35.

About this clonotype itself: Its antigen is unknown.

Amplifying TCR beta CDR3 involved multiplex PCR carried out with 32 V and 13 J primers. TCRdb re-analysed the multiplex PCR reads in MiXCR, keeping a single row per CDR3 protein. Of 9,000 to 13,000 distinct CDR3 sequences listed, around 30% were seen once; the top ten hold roughly a fifth. TCRs were amplified from about 640 ng gDNA of bulk tumor per sample. Several biopsies per primary tumor, spaced far apart, were taken during surgery. Patients had untreated, newly diagnosed non-small cell lung cancer and underwent curative surgery. This receptor was identified in a woman between 45 and 65 years old with non-small cell lung cancer. The sample was lung tumor tissue.

The CDR3 sequence is CASSLSVGQGNQPQHF. The CDR3 coding sequence is TGTGCCAGCAGTTTATCTGTGGGACAGGGTAATCAGCCCCAGCATTTT. V gene TRBV28 combines with J gene TRBJ1-5; 9 nucleotides agree with TRBD1. Germline V gene lookup returns CDR1 MDHEN and CDR2 SYDVKM. V was pared by 1 base and J by 4 bases, with 5 bases of the junction left unmatched. CDR3 length: 16 residues.